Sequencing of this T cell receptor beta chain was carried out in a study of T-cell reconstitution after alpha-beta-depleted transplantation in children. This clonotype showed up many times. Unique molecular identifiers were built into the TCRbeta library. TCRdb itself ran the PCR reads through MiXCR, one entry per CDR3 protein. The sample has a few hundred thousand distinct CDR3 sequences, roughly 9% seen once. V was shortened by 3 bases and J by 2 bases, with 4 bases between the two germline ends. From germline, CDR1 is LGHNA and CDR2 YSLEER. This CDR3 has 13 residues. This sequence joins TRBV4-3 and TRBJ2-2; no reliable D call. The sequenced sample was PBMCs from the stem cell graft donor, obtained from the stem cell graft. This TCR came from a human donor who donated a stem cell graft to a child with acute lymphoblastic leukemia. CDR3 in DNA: TGCGCCAGCAGCCAGATTAACACCGGGGAGCTGTTTTTT. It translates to CASSQINTGELFF.